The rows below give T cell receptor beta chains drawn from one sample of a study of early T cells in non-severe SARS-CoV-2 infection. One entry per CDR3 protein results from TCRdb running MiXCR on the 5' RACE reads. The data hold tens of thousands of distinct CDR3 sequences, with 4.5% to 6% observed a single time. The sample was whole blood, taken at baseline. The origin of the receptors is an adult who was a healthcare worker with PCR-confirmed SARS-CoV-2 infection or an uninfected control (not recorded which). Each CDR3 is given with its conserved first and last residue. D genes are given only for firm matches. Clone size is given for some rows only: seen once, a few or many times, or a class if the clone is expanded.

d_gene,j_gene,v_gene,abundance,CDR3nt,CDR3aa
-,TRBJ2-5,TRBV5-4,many,TGTGCCAGCACCCCCGGCGACAGGCAAGAGACCCAGTACTTC,CASTPGDRQETQYF
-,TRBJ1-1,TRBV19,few,TGTGCCAGTAGTCAATCGACGACTTACACTGAAGCTTTCTTT,CASSQSTTYTEAFF
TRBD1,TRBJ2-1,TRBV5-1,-,TGCGCCAGCAGACTGGGACAGGGGGTCGATGAGCAGTTCTTC,CASRLGQGVDEQFF
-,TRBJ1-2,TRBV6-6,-,TGTGCCAGCAGTTACTCTGACAGGACAAAAGCTAACTATGGCTACACCTTC,CASSYSDRTKANYGYTF
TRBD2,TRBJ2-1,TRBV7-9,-,TGTGCCAGCAGCTTGGGACTATACAATGAGCAGTTCTTC,CASSLGLYNEQFF
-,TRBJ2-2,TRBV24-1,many,TGTGCCACCAGTGATTTGCAGGCAGGCGCTGACACCGGGGAGCTGTTTTTT,CATSDLQAGADTGELFF
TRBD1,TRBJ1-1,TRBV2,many,TGTGCCAGCAGACAGGGGATAACCAGGAACACTGAAGCTTTCTTT,CASRQGITRNTEAFF
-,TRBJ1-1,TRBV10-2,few,TGCGCCAGCAGTGAGTCGATAGTGGGGAACACTGAAGCTTTCTTT,CASSESIVGNTEAFF
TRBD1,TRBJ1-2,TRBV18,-,TGTGCCAGCTCACAAGGGACAGGGCCTGGCTATGGCTACACCTTC,CASSQGTGPGYGYTF
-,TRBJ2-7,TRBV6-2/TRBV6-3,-,TGTGCCAGCAGAAGATCAACAGGCGTGCAGTACTTC,CASRRSTGVQYF
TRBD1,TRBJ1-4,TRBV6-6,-,TGTGCCAGCAGTTACTCCGGACAGGGGGCGGGATATGAAAAACTGTTTTTT,CASSYSGQGAGYEKLFF
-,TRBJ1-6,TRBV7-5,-,-,CISVPEAWGRNNSPLHF
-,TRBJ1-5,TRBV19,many,TGTGCCAGTACGGACTCATCGAGCCGATATAGCAATCAGCCCCAGCATTTT,CASTDSSSRYSNQPQHF
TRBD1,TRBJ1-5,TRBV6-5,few,TGTGCCAGCAGTGATAACAGGGGTGGTCAGCCCCAGCATTTT,CASSDNRGGQPQHF
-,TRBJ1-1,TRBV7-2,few,TGTGCCAGCAGCGAGGTCGGGGGGACTGAAGCTTTCTTT,CASSEVGGTEAFF
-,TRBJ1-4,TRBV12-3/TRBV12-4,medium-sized,TGTGCCAGCAGTTTACTATTCGGACGTAATGAAAAACTGTTTTTT,CASSLLFGRNEKLFF
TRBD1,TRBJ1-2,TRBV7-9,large,TGTGCCAGCAGCTTCGACGGGACAGGGAACTATGGCTACACCTTC,CASSFDGTGNYGYTF
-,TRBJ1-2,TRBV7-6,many,TGTGCCAGCAGCTTAGGCCCAGGCTCCCCCTATGGCTACACCTTC,CASSLGPGSPYGYTF
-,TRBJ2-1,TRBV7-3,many,TGTGCCAGCAGCTTACGTCCGGACAGCTCCTACAATGAGCAGTTCTTC,CASSLRPDSSYNEQFF
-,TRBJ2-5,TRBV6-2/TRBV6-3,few,TGTGCCAGCGCCCGGTTGTTAGGGGCCATCCAGTACTTC,CASARLLGAIQYF
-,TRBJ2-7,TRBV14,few,TGTGCCAGCAGCCCAAGATATCGGCCGACCTACGAGCAGTACTTC,CASSPRYRPTYEQYF
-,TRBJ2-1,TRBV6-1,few,TGTGCCAGCGGTCGGGCCTCCTACAATGAGCAGTTCTTC,CASGRASYNEQFF
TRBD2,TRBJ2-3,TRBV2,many,TGTGCCAGCAGTGCGGCTAGCGGGGGGGCCATAGATACGCAGTATTTT,CASSAASGGAIDTQYF
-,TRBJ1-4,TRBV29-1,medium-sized,TGCAGCTCAAGAACAGTTGCAACTAATGAAAAACTGTTTTTT,CSSRTVATNEKLFF
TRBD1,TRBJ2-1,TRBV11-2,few,TGTGCCAGCAGCTCAAATCCGGGACAGGGTGGTTATGAGCAGTTCTTC,CASSSNPGQGGYEQFF
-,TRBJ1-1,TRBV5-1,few,TGCGCCAGCAGTTTGACCCTACGTAGGACTGAAGCTTTCTTT,CASSLTLRRTEAFF
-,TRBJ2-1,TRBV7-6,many,TGTGCCAGCAGCTTAAGCGGCGGCGGAAATGAGCAGTTCTTC,CASSLSGGGNEQFF
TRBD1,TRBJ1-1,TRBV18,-,TGTGCCAGCTCACCGAGACAAATAGACAGGGGCACTGAAGCTTTCTTT,CASSPRQIDRGTEAFF
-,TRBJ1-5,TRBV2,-,TGTGCCAGCAGTGAAACATGGAATCAGCCCCAGCATTTT,CASSETWNQPQHF
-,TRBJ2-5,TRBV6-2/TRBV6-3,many,TGTGCCAGCAGTTACCCCCGACTAGGAGGGGAGACCCAGTACTTC,CASSYPRLGGETQYF
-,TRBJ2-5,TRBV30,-,TGTGCCTGGAGTGTACCTCAAAGGGGGACCCAGTACTTC,CAWSVPQRGTQYF
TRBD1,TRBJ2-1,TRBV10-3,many,TGTGCCATCAGTTCCGAAAGGGGGCGGTCTGGTGAGCAGTTCTTC,CAISSERGRSGEQFF
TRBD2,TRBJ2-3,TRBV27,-,TGTGCCAGCAGTCTAACCGGACTAGCGGGGCCCACAGATACGCAGTATTTT,CASSLTGLAGPTDTQYF
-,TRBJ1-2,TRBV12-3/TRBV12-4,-,TGTGCCAGCAGTCCAACAGGGAGGCTAGGCTACACCTTC,CASSPTGRLGYTF
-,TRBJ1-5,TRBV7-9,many,TGTGCCAGCAGCCAGGGCAGTCAGCCCCAGCATTTT,CASSQGSQPQHF